The 16 T cell receptor beta chains given below trace back to one sample, sequenced in a study of T cells in localized non-small cell lung cancer. The method was immunoSEQ multiplex PCR; TCRdb's version includes in-frame clones alone and lacks a portion of them. The repertoire holds around 64,000 clones, with about 90% as singletons. The sample was peripheral blood, taken before any cancer treatment. Every receptor here comes from a man between 40 and 69 years old with stage I squamous cell lung carcinoma.

The chain links TRBV7-6 to TRBJ2-1, with D unclear. The germline gives CDR1 SGHVS, CDR2 FNYEAQ. There are 15 residues in the CDR3. V lost 5 bases and J lost 0, with 11 bases in between. The CDR3 loop reads CASSPTWSSYNEQFF. DNA for the CDR3: TGTGCCAGCAGCCCAACCTGGAGCTCCTACAATGAGCAGTTCTTC.

The gene calls are TRBV4-2 and TRBJ2-7; possible D gene TRBD2, 5 bases. Germline V lookup: CDR1 LGHNA, CDR2 YNFKEQ. Trimming stripped 5 bases from V and 2 bases from J, with 19 bases between. This CDR3 has 16 amino acids. DNA of the CDR3: TGTGCCAGCAGCTTAGAGTACGGTCTAGCCCCCTACGAGCAGTACTTC. It specifies CASSLEYGLAPYEQYF.

CDR3 in DNA: TGTGCCAGCAGCCCCATCCGGACAGGTGACTCCTACGAGCAGTACTTC. Translating it yields CASSPIRTGDSYEQYF. The V and J genes are TRBV27 and TRBJ2-7; 7 positions match TRBD1. The germline V gene has CDR1 MNHEY and CDR2 SMNVEV (reference sequence). Germline trimming cut 6 bases from V and 0 bases from J; bases unmatched to any gene: 11. The CDR3 runs 16 residues.

CDR3 region: CASSLRGGGRGRDTQYF. CDR3 sequence (DNA): TGTGCCAGCAGCTTGCGAGGGGGCGGGAGAGGGAGAGATACGCAGTATTTT. The chain carries TRBV7-3 and TRBJ2-3; D possibly matches TRBD1 or TRBD2 (7 bases each). The CDR3 spans 17 residues. V lost 3 bases to trimming and J lost 5 bases, with 21 bases between them. The germline V gene has CDR1 SGHTA and CDR2 FQGTGA. The entire variable domain, with the rest obtained from reference TRBV7-3 and TRBJ2-3, is as follows: GAGVSQTPSNKVTEKGKYVELRCDPISGHTALYWYRQSLGQGPEFLIYFQGTGAADDSGLPNDRFFAVRPEGSVSTLKIQRTERGDSAVYLCASSLRGGGRGRDTQYFGPGTRLTVL.

This CDR3 reads CASSPGREVGNTIYF. The CDR3 DNA reads TGTGCCAGCAGCCCGGGGAGAGAAGTAGGAAACACCATATATTTT. This chain joins TRBV7-3 and TRBJ1-3; D gene unclear. The CDR3 sequence is 15 residues long. Trimming pared 5 bases from V and 4 bases from J, leaving 15 bases between. CDR1 is SGHTA and CDR2 is FQGTGA in the germline V gene.

The chain couples TRBV18 to TRBJ1-5; TRBD1 matches 7 bases. This CDR3 is 13 amino acids long. Trimming at V came to 6 bases and at J to 7 bases, leaving 6 bases not matched to a gene. The germline CDR1 and CDR2 sequences are KGHSH and LQKENI. This CDR3 reads CASSLRDRQPQHF. CDR3 nucleotides: TGTGCCAGCTCTCTCAGGGACAGACAGCCCCAGCATTTT. Looking up the rest from reference TRBV18 and TRBJ1-5 gives the full variable domain: NAGVMQNPRHLVRRRGQEARLRCSPMKGHSHVYWYRQLPEEGLKFMVYLQKENIIDESGMPKERFSAEFPKEGPSILRIQQVVRGDSAAYFCASSLRDRQPQHFGDGTRLSIL.

V is TRBV6-5 and J is TRBJ2-1, with TRBD2 matching over 10 bases. This CDR3 has 15 amino acids. J lost 7 bases, V lost 2 bases, and 5 bases had no gene match. Germline V gene data show CDR1 as MNHEY and CDR2 as SVGAGI. This CDR3 reads CASSYQTSGNNEQFF. The CDR3 bases are TGTGCCAGCAGTTACCAAACTAGCGGGAATAATGAGCAGTTCTTC.

The chain carries TRBV5-4 and TRBJ1-4; D is possibly TRBD1 (6 bases). V was pared by 3 bases and J by 0 bases, with 15 bases between. Germline assignment: CDR1 SGHNT and CDR2 YYREEE (reference sequence). The length of the CDR3 is 17 residues. DNA of the CDR3: TGTGCCAGCAGCTCTGAGGGTGGGGGCACAACTAATGAAAAACTGTTTTTT. Its protein is CASSSEGGGTTNEKLFF.

In its sample, this clone was seen a few times. The chain carries TRBV4-1 and TRBJ1-1; tentative D call: TRBD1 (5 bases). The length of the CDR3 is 17 residues. The V gene's germline CDR1 is MGHRA and CDR2 YSYEKL. Trimming took 0 bases from V and 3 from J, leaving 17 bases between them. CDR3 amino acids: CASSQDRQGSWDTEAFF. Written as DNA, the CDR3 is TGCGCCAGCAGCCAAGATAGGCAGGGCAGTTGGGACACTGAAGCTTTCTTT.

The chain employs TRBV29-1 and TRBJ1-1, with 7 bases fitting TRBD1. There are 14 residues in the CDR3. V dropped 6 bases and J dropped 0; count of bases not matched to a gene: 7. Germline CDR1 is SQVTM and CDR2 is ANQGSEA. The CDR3 spells CSVIPGQMNTEAFF. The DNA of the CDR3 is TGCAGCGTGATTCCGGGACAGATGAACACTGAAGCTTTCTTT.

CDR3 sequence reads: CASSRALPGLATTGELFF. DNA of the CDR3: TGTGCCAGTAGTAGAGCATTACCGGGACTAGCGACCACCGGGGAGCTGTTTTTT. The V call is TRBV19, the J call TRBJ2-2; 10 nucleotides line up with TRBD2. Germline lookup yields CDR1 LNHDA and CDR2 SQIVND (reference sequence). The CDR3 sequence is 18 residues long. V shed 4 bases, J shed 4 bases, and the junction held 12 bases outside the gene matches. Together with reference TRBV19 and TRBJ2-2, the CDR3 gives the full variable domain: DGGITQSPKYLFRKEGQNVTLSCEQNLNHDAMYWYRQDPGQGLRLIYYSQIVNDFQKGDIAEGYSVSREKKESFPLTVTSAQKNPTAFYLCASSRALPGLATTGELFFGEGSRLTVL.

The chain joins TRBV6-5 to TRBJ2-1; 7 nucleotides match TRBD2. CDR3 length: 14 residues. CDR1 and CDR2 (germline): MNHEY, SVGAGI. Trimming cost V 5 bases and J 9 bases; bases outside gene matches: 10. The CDR3 region has the DNA TGTGCCAGCAGTAGCGGGAAATCCCCCGGTGAGCAGTTCTTC. Translated: CASSSGKSPGEQFF.

The chain links TRBV4-1 to TRBJ2-3; possible D gene TRBD1, 5 bases. The CDR3 is 14 residues long. CDR1 and CDR2 from the germline V gene are MGHRA and YSYEKL. Trimming removed 2 bases at V and 4 bases at J, with 10 bases between. The CDR3 loop is CASSQFSGSDTQYF. As DNA, the CDR3 is TGCGCCAGCAGCCAATTTTCAGGGTCAGATACGCAGTATTTT.

This clone was detected once. The chain combines TRBV28 with TRBJ1-2; TRBD1 matches 12 bases. J was trimmed by 7 bases and V by 6 bases; bases with no gene match: 12. The germline CDR1 and CDR2 sequences are MDHEN and SYDVKM. The CDR3 contains 16 residues. Here the CDR3 DNA reads TGTGCCAGCAGCTCCTTCTTCGGGACAGGGGGCTCTGGCTACACCTTC. Translating it yields CASSSFFGTGGSGYTF.

The V and J genes are TRBV19 and TRBJ1-2; a possible D gene is TRBD1 (5 bases). Trimming stripped 7 bases from V and 8 bases from J, with 23 bases between. The CDR3 consists of 15 residues. Germline V gives CDR1 LNHDA, CDR2 SQIVND (reference sequence). The CDR3 sequence: CASISRDGSFGGYTF. DNA of the CDR3: TGTGCCAGTATCTCCCGGGACGGATCCTTTGGCGGCTACACCTTC.

V usage is TRBV7-2 and J usage is TRBJ1-1; D is possibly TRBD1 (6 bases). The CDR3 has 14 amino acids. Deletions cut 2 bases from V and 6 bases from J, with 13 bases between. Germline V gives CDR1 SGHTA, CDR2 FQGNSA. The chain's CDR3 is CASSLLTEGAEAFF. The CDR3 nucleotides are TGTGCCAGCAGCTTACTAACAGAGGGGGCTGAAGCTTTCTTT.